Shown below are 27 T cell receptor beta chains from a single sample sequenced in a study of molecular identifiers for immune sequencing clone quantification. TCRdb independently ran MiXCR on the PCR reads; one entry per CDR3 protein. The table shows approximately 550,000 distinct CDR3 sequences, with around 21% occurring only once. What was sequenced was naive CD8+ T cells from blood, with Jurkat cell RNA spiked in. Subset reported: FACS-sorted CD8+CD4-CCR7+CD45RA+ naive T cells. The receptors come from a human donor in good health. Some libraries in this study had Jurkat cell RNA spiked in.

This clonotype was found once. A clone one base away is much larger, so this may be a read error. This chain links TRBV9 with TRBJ1-6; D is unresolved. Trimming removed 0 bases from V and 13 bases from J, with 14 bases in between. CDR1 is SGDLS and CDR2 is YYNGEE in the germline V gene. The CDR3 sequence is 14 residues long. In nucleotides, the CDR3 is TGTGCCAGCAGCGTAGGAGCCGCGACGGATCCCCTCCACTTT. Its protein product is CASSVGAATDPLHF. Using reference TRBV9 and TRBJ1-6 for the parts outside the CDR3, the full variable domain is DSGVTQTPKHLITATGQRVTLRCSPRSGDLSVYWYQQSLDQGLQFLIQYYNGEERAKGNILERFSAQQFPDLHSELNLSSLELGDSALYFCASSVGAATDPLHFGNGTRLTVT.

This clonotype was seen repeatedly, ten times or more. The J gene is TRBJ2-7, the V gene TRBV25-1, with TRBD1 identical over 7 bases. V lost 2 bases and J lost 2; bases outside the gene matches: 6. The CDR3 runs 15 residues. Germline-derived CDR1 and CDR2 are MGHDK and SYGVNS. CDR3 region: CASSERVGQPYEQYF. DNA of the CDR3: TGTGCCAGCAGTGAAAGAGTGGGACAGCCCTACGAGCAGTACTTC.

This clonotype has a count of ten or more. The chain joins TRBV12-3 or TRBV12-4 to TRBJ2-1, with D uncertain. The CDR3 spans 12 residues. V was trimmed by 7 bases and J by 6 bases, leaving 10 bases between them. The CDR3 nucleotides read TGTGCCAGCACCCCCCGAAGCAATGAGCAGTTCTTC. This gives the protein CASTPRSNEQFF.

The chain is built from TRBV13 and TRBJ2-7, with D hard to call. The V gene lost 2 bases and the J gene lost 10 bases, with 18 bases spanning the gap. This CDR3 has 14 residues. CDR1 is PRHDT, CDR2 FYEKMQ, per germline (reference sequence). CDR3 protein: CASSLFGSGMDQYF. In DNA, the CDR3 is TGTGCCAGCAGCTTATTCGGGTCTGGTATGGATCAGTACTTC.

This sequence joins TRBV30 and TRBJ1-3; no firm D call. V lost 5 bases to trimming and J lost 2 bases, with 4 bases between them. CDR1 is GTSNPN and CDR2 is SVGIG in the germline V gene (reference sequence). The CDR3 runs 11 residues. The CDR3 is CAWGTGNTIYF. The CDR3 DNA reads TGTGCCTGGGGTACTGGAAACACCATATATTTT.

This clonotype appeared a few times. This rearrangement joins TRBV5-1 to TRBJ2-7; D gene ambiguous. V gave up 4 bases and J gave up 1 base, with 9 bases separating them. Germline V lookup: CDR1 SGHRS, CDR2 YFSETQ. The CDR3 consists of 13 residues. CDR3 amino acids: CASSPDPSYEQYF. The CDR3 DNA reads TGCGCCAGCAGCCCGGACCCGTCCTACGAGCAGTACTTC.

Remarks on this clonotype: This may stem from a read error, because a much larger clone lies one nucleotide away. This chain uses TRBV28 with TRBJ1-1; the match to TRBD1 covers 7 bases. The CDR3 spans 13 residues. Germline V gene sequence: CDR1 MDHEN, CDR2 SYDVKM. Germline trimming cut 3 bases from V and 6 bases from J; bases unmatched to any gene: 4. The CDR3, as DNA: TGTGCCAGCAGTTTGGTCGGACAGGCTGAAGCTTTCTTT. Amino acids: CASSLVGQAEAFF.

The chain has TRBV6-2 or TRBV6-3 and TRBJ2-7; D not certain. The CDR3 is 14 residues long. The germline gives CDR1 MNHEY, CDR2 SVGEGT. V was trimmed by 5 bases and J by 3 bases, leaving 14 bases between them. DNA for the CDR3: TGTGCCAGCAGTGGAATCATGGGCGACTACGAGCAGTACTTC. Protein: CASSGIMGDYEQYF.

This clonotype was seen at least ten times. This rearrangement joins TRBV5-6 to TRBJ2-3; D is ambiguous. The CDR3 covers 13 residues. Germline loops: CDR1 SGHDT, CDR2 YYEEEE. Trimming shortened V by 4 bases and J by 3 bases, and 9 bases separated the two germline ends. The CDR3 reads CASSADMTDTQYF. In DNA, the CDR3 is TGTGCCAGCAGCGCAGACATGACAGATACGCAGTATTTT.

V is TRBV5-6 and J is TRBJ2-3, with D unclear. Trimming took off 2 bases at V and 2 bases at J, with 15 bases between the two ends. The CDR3 covers 16 residues. CDR1 is SGHDT, CDR2 YYEEEE, per germline. DNA of the CDR3: TGTGCCAGCAGCTTAAATACGGCCATCTTCACAGATACGCAGTATTTT. It yields the protein CASSLNTAIFTDTQYF.

This clonotype was seen many times. The chain employs TRBV7-9 and TRBJ2-7, with TRBD1 identical over 9 bases. CDR3 size: 15 residues. Per the germline V gene, CDR1 is SEHNR and CDR2 is FQNEAQ (reference sequence). V shed 5 bases and J 2 bases; nucleotides not matched to a gene: 7. The CDR3 nucleotides read TGTGCCAGCAGCCCCCCGGGACAGGGAACCTACGAGCAGTACTTC. This gives the protein CASSPPGQGTYEQYF.

About this clonotype itself: This could be a read error, since a much larger clone is one nucleotide away. This chain links TRBV28 with TRBJ1-5; TRBD1 might be the D (5 bases). This CDR3 has 13 residues. Germline loops: CDR1 MDHEN, CDR2 SYDVKM. The germline V and J ends were trimmed by 7 bases and 7 bases, with 14 bases remaining between them. For the CDR3, the DNA is TGTGCCAGCAACGTCAGGGACTTACAGCCCCAGCATTTT. As protein: CASNVRDLQPQHF.

This clonotype has a count of ten or more. The V and J genes are TRBV29-1 and TRBJ2-5; either TRBD1 or TRBD2 may supply D (6 bases each). The germline V gene has CDR1 SQVTM and CDR2 ANQGSEA. CDR3 length: 15 amino acids. V gave up 1 base and J gave up 5 bases, with 17 bases separating them. CDR3 nucleotides: TGCAGCGTTGAAGTGTGGGGGGCGTTGATGGAGACCCAGTACTTC. As protein: CSVEVWGALMETQYF.

Turning to this clonotype: This may be a read error: a much more frequent sequence differs by one nucleotide. The chain has TRBV28 and TRBJ1-5, with D perhaps matching TRBD1 (5 bases). This CDR3 is built from 14 residues. Germline V lookup: CDR1 MDHEN, CDR2 SYDVKM. V was trimmed by 6 bases and J by 6 bases, leaving 15 bases between them. In nucleotides, the CDR3 is TGTGCCAGCAGGGGGATGGGGGTTTCTCAGCCCCAGCATTTT. It specifies CASRGMGVSQPQHF.

In this sample, this clonotype turned up many times. The J gene is TRBJ1-1, the V gene TRBV4-1, with TRBD1 matching 8 bases. The germline V gene has CDR1 MGHRA and CDR2 YSYEKL. There are 13 residues in the CDR3. V was pared by 5 bases and J by 8 bases, with 7 bases of the junction left unmatched. The CDR3 region is CASSYRQGTEAFF. CDR3 bases: TGCGCCAGCAGCTATCGACAGGGGACCGAAGCTTTCTTT.

The chain links TRBV5-1 to TRBJ1-5; D is uncertain. Germline loops: CDR1 SGHRS, CDR2 YFSETQ. The CDR3 runs to 14 residues. Trimming shortened V by 0 bases and J by 7 bases, and 11 bases separated the two germline ends. In DNA form, the CDR3 reads TGCGCCAGCAGCTTGGGGCCGGGTGGGCAGCCCCAGCATTTT. Protein sequence: CASSLGPGGQPQHF.

J is TRBJ2-5 and V is TRBV6-5; no clear D. The CDR3 consists of 17 residues. CDR1 and CDR2 from the germline V gene are MNHEY and SVGAGI. V lost 4 bases and J lost 0, with 18 bases in between. The CDR3: CASSFGRRLVYQETQYF. The CDR3 bases are TGTGCCAGCAGTTTCGGACGCCGCTTAGTGTACCAAGAGACCCAGTACTTC.

This clonotype was seen more than once but under ten times. The rearrangement uses TRBV19 and TRBJ2-2; D gene ambiguous. V was shortened by 6 bases and J by 4 bases, with 9 bases between the two germline ends. In germline, CDR1 is LNHDA, CDR2 SQIVND (reference sequence). This CDR3 spans 13 amino acids. Here the CDR3 reads CASRPRGTGELFF. The CDR3 DNA reads TGTGCCAGTAGACCGCGTGGCACCGGGGAGCTGTTTTTT.

This clonotype was recorded at least ten times. The V call is TRBV29-1, the J call TRBJ1-1, with a possible D match to TRBD1 (5 bases). Per germline, CDR1 SQVTM and CDR2 ANQGSEA. This CDR3 is built from 14 residues. V was cut by 3 bases and J by 1 base, with 12 bases left in between. The CDR3 protein is CSVEKTAWNTEAFF. CDR3 in DNA: TGCAGCGTTGAGAAGACAGCCTGGAACACTGAAGCTTTCTTT.

V and J are TRBV6-2 or TRBV6-3 and TRBJ2-1, with 16 positions matching TRBD2. Germline assignment: CDR1 MNHEY and CDR2 SVGEGT. With 10 bases clipped from V and 7 bases from J, the junction kept 13 bases outside the gene matches. The CDR3 covers 17 residues. DNA of the CDR3: TGTGCCATCGACGTGGGACTAGCGGGAGGGCCGGGGAATGAGCAGTTCTTC. Translating it yields CAIDVGLAGGPGNEQFF.

This clonotype was recorded a few times. This chain connects TRBV5-1 to TRBJ2-1, with D maybe TRBD1 (6 bases). Deletions cut 0 bases from V and 9 bases from J, with 10 bases between. This CDR3 comprises 13 residues. The V gene's germline CDR1 is SGHRS and CDR2 YFSETQ. CDR3 residues: CASSLAGAVEQFF. The CDR3 nucleotides read TGCGCCAGCAGCTTGGCAGGGGCGGTTGAGCAGTTCTTC.

The sample holds many counts of this clonotype. This sequence joins TRBV6-5 and TRBJ2-2, with a tentative D call TRBD1 (6 bases). Germline V gives CDR1 MNHEY, CDR2 SVGAGI. V was trimmed by 5 bases and J by 5 bases, leaving 12 bases between them. The CDR3 spans 14 residues. CDR3 nucleotides: TGTGCCAGCAGTCCGACAGGCAGTACCGGGGAGCTGTTTTTT. It codes for CASSPTGSTGELFF.

The CDR3 spells CASTRGHEQYF. The CDR3 DNA reads TGTGCCAGCACCCGGGGTCACGAGCAGTACTTC. The chain couples TRBV27 to TRBJ2-7; D is possibly TRBD2 (5 bases). V lost 7 bases and J 5 bases, leaving 9 bases between the germline ends. This CDR3 contains 11 residues. The germline V gene has CDR1 MNHEY and CDR2 SMNVEV (reference sequence).

The CDR3 nucleotides read TGTGCCAGCAGCTTAGGGACAGTCCCAGAGACCCAGTACTTC. Protein sequence: CASSLGTVPETQYF. This chain uses TRBV7-9 with TRBJ2-5; D is possibly TRBD1 (6 bases). The ends were cut back, 1 base at V and 4 bases at J, with 10 bases in the middle. The germline V gene encodes CDR1 SEHNR and CDR2 FQNEAQ (reference sequence). This CDR3 is built from 14 residues.

This clonotype was detected ten times or more. The V and J genes are TRBV3-1 and TRBJ1-1, with D unclear. CDR3 length equals 16 residues. The V and J ends lost 0 bases and 2 bases respectively, with 13 bases between them. Germline V gene sequence: CDR1 LGHDT, CDR2 YNNKEL (reference sequence). CDR3 sequence reads: CASSQDLRVENTEAFF. The CDR3 DNA follows: TGTGCCAGCAGCCAAGATCTCCGGGTTGAAAACACTGAAGCTTTCTTT.

The sample holds a few counts of this clonotype. This chain connects TRBV6-5 to TRBJ2-3; tentative D call: TRBD2 (6 bases). CDR3 size: 15 residues. Germline lookup yields CDR1 MNHEY and CDR2 SVGAGI. Trimming shortened V by 6 bases and J by 5 bases, and 18 bases separated the two germline ends. CDR3 residues: CASSPTSGGVDTQYF. The CDR3 DNA reads as TGTGCCAGCAGCCCCACTTCCGGGGGTGTAGATACGCAGTATTTT.

The chain couples TRBV12-3 or TRBV12-4 to TRBJ2-2; D not certain. The CDR3 has 15 amino acids. V shed 5 bases and J shed 1 base, with 11 bases lying between them. The CDR3 sequence is CASSPGSLNTGELFF. CDR3 sequence (DNA): TGTGCCAGCAGTCCGGGCTCGTTGAACACCGGGGAGCTGTTTTTT.